This paragraph reports one T cell receptor beta chain. This sample was included in a study of beta chain features in type 1 diabetes. Trimming took 3 bases from V and 7 from J; bases not matched to a gene: 3. Germline CDR1 GTSNPN, CDR2 SVGIG (reference sequence). The CDR3 length is 11 residues. Expressed TCRB transcripts were sequenced after all isolated RNA was converted to cDNA. Some clones are missing from TCRdb's copy, which holds only in-frame ones; the method was immunoSEQ multiplex PCR. The table has more than 300,000 clones, roughly 12% seen once. The genes are TRBV30 and TRBJ2-7, with 7 bases that match TRBD2. This receptor was identified in a man younger than 35 in good health. Material: naive CD4+ T cells from blood. As DNA, the CDR3 is TGTGCCTGGAGGGCGGGAGCAGAGCAGTACTTC. Translating gives CAWRAGAEQYF.